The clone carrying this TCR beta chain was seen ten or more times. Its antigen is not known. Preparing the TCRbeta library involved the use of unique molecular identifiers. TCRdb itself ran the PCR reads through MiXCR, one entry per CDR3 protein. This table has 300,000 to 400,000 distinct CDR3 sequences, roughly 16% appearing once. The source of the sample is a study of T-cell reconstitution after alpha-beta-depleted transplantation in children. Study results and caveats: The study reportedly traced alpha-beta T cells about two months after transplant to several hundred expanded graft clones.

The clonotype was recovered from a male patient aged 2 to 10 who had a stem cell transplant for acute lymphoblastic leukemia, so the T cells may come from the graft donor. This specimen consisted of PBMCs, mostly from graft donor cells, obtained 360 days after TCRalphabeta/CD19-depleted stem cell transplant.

The CDR3 DNA follows: TGCAGTGCTAGCCCTTCCCTGGGGGAGCAGTACTTC. This codes for CSASPSLGEQYF. The chain has TRBV20-1 and TRBJ2-7; D ambiguous. Deletions cut 3 bases from V and 7 bases from J, with 13 bases between. Germline V gene sequence: CDR1 DFQATT, CDR2 SNEGSKA (reference sequence). CDR3 length equals 12 residues.